This passage covers 26 T cell receptor beta chains from one sample sequenced in a study of blood T cell repertoires in COVID-19. Sequencing was performed with immunoSEQ multiplex PCR; in TCRdb, only in-frame clones are kept and a portion is missing. The sample shows 84,000 or so clones, 70% to 90% of them seen only once. Sequencing was performed on peripheral blood. All receptors derive from a human donor in a cohort sampled during active COVID-19.

The CDR3 region is CASSQTREDGYTF. The CDR3 nucleotides are TGTGCCAGCAGCCAAACGCGTGAGGATGGCTACACCTTC. The rearrangement links TRBV3-1 (or the pseudogene TRBV3-2) to TRBJ1-2, with D hard to call. The CDR3 is 13 amino acids. The ends were cut back, 2 bases at V and 6 bases at J, with 10 bases in the middle. The germline gives CDR1 LGHDT, CDR2 YNNKEL (reference sequence).

The chain has TRBV4-1 and TRBJ1-4; 10 nucleotides agree with TRBD1. CDR3 length equals 15 residues. Germline-derived CDR1 and CDR2 are MGHRA and YSYEKL. With V trimmed by 4 bases and J by 6 bases, 5 bases remained unmatched. CDR3 residues: CASSLGQGWDEKLFF. DNA for the CDR3: TGCGCCAGCAGCCTGGGACAGGGGTGGGATGAAAAACTGTTTTTT.

The gene calls are TRBV7-8 and TRBJ2-7; the D is unclear. The germline V and J ends were trimmed by 1 base and 4 bases, with 11 bases remaining between them. CDR1 and CDR2 (germline): SGHVS, FQNEAQ. The CDR3 runs 14 residues. The CDR3 bases are TGTGCCAGCAGCTTAGGGTTCGCGGATTACGAGCAGTACTTC. Translation: CASSLGFADYEQYF.

This clone was counted between two and nine times. The chain carries TRBV18 and TRBJ2-5; D remains unclear. The CDR3 totals 14 residues. Trimming cost V 3 bases and J 2 bases, with 10 bases left between them. CDR1 KGHSH and CDR2 LQKENI come from the germline V gene. CDR3 residues: CASSPVEPQETQYF. CDR3 sequence (DNA): TGTGCCAGCTCACCCGTGGAGCCACAAGAGACCCAGTACTTC.

This clone has just one count. V is TRBV19 and J is TRBJ1-4; D unresolved. The CDR3 is 18 residues long. The V and J ends lost 3 bases and 4 bases respectively, with 21 bases between them. Germline loops: CDR1 LNHDA, CDR2 SQIVND (reference sequence). The CDR3 sequence is CASSINARRGLGNEKLFF. In DNA form, the CDR3 reads TGTGCCAGTAGTATCAATGCTAGACGGGGATTGGGTAATGAAAAACTGTTTTTT.

This clone appeared a few times. The chain carries TRBV24-1 and TRBJ2-7; possibly TRBD1 for D (5 bases). V gave up 10 bases and J gave up 5 bases, with 17 bases separating them. CDR3 size: 13 residues. Germline-derived CDR1 and CDR2 are KGHDR and SFDVKD. In nucleotides, the CDR3 is TGTGCCACGTTACAGGTTCACCTGCACGAGCAGTACTTC. Encoded protein: CATLQVHLHEQYF.

The rearrangement uses TRBV7-2 and TRBJ1-2; TRBD1 matches 7 bases. Per germline, CDR1 SGHTA and CDR2 FQGNSA. The CDR3 has 13 amino acids. Germline trimming cut 5 bases from V and 8 bases from J; bases unmatched to any gene: 8. The CDR3 nucleotides are TGTGCCAGCAGCCTGGTACAGGGGAACGGCTACACCTTC. Residues: CASSLVQGNGYTF. Looking up the rest from reference TRBV7-2 and TRBJ1-2 gives the full variable domain: GAGVSQSPSNKVTEKGKDVELRCDPISGHTALYWYRQSLGQGLEFLIYFQGNSAPDKSGLPSDRFSAERTGGSVSTLTIQRTQQEDSAVYLCASSLVQGNGYTFGSGTRLTVV.

The V call is TRBV6-5, the J call TRBJ2-5; 10 bases agree with TRBD2. The CDR3 runs to 14 residues. Germline V gene data show CDR1 as MNHEY and CDR2 as SVGAGI. Trimming cost V 6 bases and J 4 bases; bases outside gene matches: 5. The CDR3 DNA reads as TGTGCCAGCAGGGAGCGGGGGGGCCGAGAGACCCAGTACTTC. Amino acids: CASRERGGRETQYF.

The rearrangement uses TRBV3-1 (or the pseudogene TRBV3-2) and TRBJ2-2, with D unresolved. Germline V lookup: CDR1 LGHDT, CDR2 YNNKEL (reference sequence). CDR3 length: 14 residues. Trimming left V 0 bases short and J 6 bases short, with 8 bases between. The CDR3 sequence is CASSQDRFPGELFF. CDR3 coding DNA: TGTGCCAGCAGCCAAGACCGGTTCCCCGGGGAGCTGTTTTTT.

This rearrangement joins TRBV28 to TRBJ1-1, with TRBD1 identical over 9 bases. Germline values: CDR1 MDHEN, CDR2 SYDVKM. Losses at the gene ends were 2 bases for V and 5 bases for J; bases not matched to a gene: 6. The CDR3 covers 15 residues. Written as DNA, the CDR3 is TGTGCCAGCAGTTTAGGGGACAGGGTAGGAACTGAAGCTTTCTTT. It specifies CASSLGDRVGTEAFF.

The CDR3 is CASRGQGIANYGYTF. As DNA, the CDR3 is TGTGCCAGCAGGGGACAGGGGATAGCTAACTATGGCTACACCTTC. The J gene is TRBJ1-2, the V gene TRBV7-2; TRBD1 aligns across 10 bases. The CDR3 extends over 15 amino acids. Germline CDR1 and CDR2: SGHTA and FQGNSA. V dropped 6 bases and J dropped 0; count of bases not matched to a gene: 4.

The rearrangement uses TRBV5-8 and TRBJ2-4, with D possibly TRBD2 on 5 matching bases. Germline CDR1 is SGHTS and CDR2 is YDEGEE. CDR3 length: 14 residues. Trimming pared 1 base from V and 7 bases from J, leaving 12 bases between. The CDR3 region is CASSLRGPGNIQYF. The CDR3 DNA follows: TGTGCCAGCAGCTTGCGAGGGCCTGGGAACATTCAGTACTTC. The variable domain in full, with the rest retrieved from reference TRBV5-8 and TRBJ2-4, is EAGVTQSPTHLIKTRGQQATLRCSPISGHTSVYWYQQALGLGLQFLLWYDEGEERNRGNFPPRFSGRQFPNYSSELNVNALELEDSALYLCASSLRGPGNIQYFGAGTRLSVL.

The V gene is TRBV30, the J gene TRBJ2-3; 11 bases map to TRBD2. Germline loops: CDR1 GTSNPN, CDR2 SVGIG (reference sequence). The V segment lost 0 bases and the J segment 2 bases; nucleotides outside the gene matches: 4. The CDR3 extends over 16 amino acids. The DNA for the CDR3 is TGTGCCTGGAGTGTACTAGCGGGGGAACTCACAGATACGCAGTATTTT. This encodes CAWSVLAGELTDTQYF.

This clone was counted a single time. V gene TRBV2 combines with J gene TRBJ2-3; 8 bases line up with TRBD1. V lost 4 bases, J lost 1 base, and 7 bases stayed unmatched. Germline loops: CDR1 SNHLY, CDR2 FYNNEI. The CDR3 contains 16 residues. The CDR3 region is CASSVGQGRGTDTQYF. The CDR3 DNA reads TGTGCCAGCAGTGTTGGACAGGGTCGAGGCACAGATACGCAGTATTTT.

The chain uses TRBV5-1 and TRBJ2-2; the D gene is possibly TRBD1 (6 bases). Trimming stripped 2 bases from V and 3 bases from J, with 11 bases between. The CDR3 runs 15 residues. Looked up from germline, CDR1 is SGHRS and CDR2 is YFSETQ. Here the CDR3 reads CASSFDRTYTGELFF. Written as DNA, the CDR3 is TGCGCCAGCAGCTTTGACAGGACCTACACCGGGGAGCTGTTTTTT.

The V and J genes are TRBV21-1 and TRBJ1-2. TRBV21-1 is marked as a pseudogene. The CDR3 spans 13 residues. The CDR3 protein is CASNPPGEDGYTF. CDR3 coding DNA: TGTGCCAGCAACCCCCCCGGGGAGGACGGCTACACCTTC.

This rearrangement joins TRBV5-4 to TRBJ2-7; D may be TRBD1 (5 bases). Per the germline V gene, CDR1 is SGHNT and CDR2 is YYREEE (reference sequence). The V gene lost 5 bases and the J gene lost 5 bases, with 11 bases spanning the gap. This CDR3 comprises 12 residues. The CDR3 DNA reads as TGTGCCAGCAGTTCAAGGGGTAACGAGCAGTACTTC. Its protein product is CASSSRGNEQYF.

The V call is TRBV9, the J call TRBJ1-2, with D perhaps matching TRBD1 (5 bases). V lost 2 bases and J 4 bases, leaving 15 bases between the germline ends. The CDR3 is 15 residues long. Germline CDR1 SGDLS, CDR2 YYNGEE. CDR3 loop: CASSVEQGPPYGYTF. DNA for the CDR3: TGTGCCAGCAGCGTGGAGCAGGGCCCACCCTATGGCTACACCTTC.

The genes are TRBV9 and TRBJ2-3; D gene unclear. Looked up from germline, CDR1 is SGDLS and CDR2 is YYNGEE. V dropped 4 bases and J dropped 0 bases, with 9 bases sitting between them. The CDR3 is 14 amino acids. The CDR3 DNA sequence: TGTGCCAGCAGCCTAGGGCTGAGCACAGATACGCAGTATTTT. Amino acids: CASSLGLSTDTQYF.

This clone was recorded once. This chain uses TRBV10-3 with TRBJ1-1; D is undetermined. The CDR3 has 13 residues. CDR1 and CDR2 from the germline V gene are ENHRY and SYGVKD. Trimming took 4 bases from V and 3 from J, leaving 9 bases between them. The DNA for the CDR3 is TGTGCCATCAGTGCGTCCCAGGACACTGAAGCTTTCTTT. This encodes CAISASQDTEAFF.

Only a few counts were recorded for this clone. In the same sample, other DNA sequences code for this CDR3. The chain has TRBV6-5 and TRBJ2-7; 11 bases match TRBD1. This CDR3 has 14 residues. The V gene's germline CDR1 is MNHEY and CDR2 SVGAGI. The V segment lost 5 bases and the J segment 6 bases; nucleotides outside the gene matches: 6. The CDR3 DNA reads TGTGCCAGCAGTCAGGACAGGGGGCGCGGCGAGCAGTACTTC. The encoded protein is CASSQDRGRGEQYF.

This sequence joins TRBV6-6 and TRBJ1-6; TRBD1 matches 9 bases. Germline trimming cut 5 bases from V and 10 bases from J; bases unmatched to any gene: 6. The CDR3 totals 14 residues. CDR1 and CDR2 (germline): MNHNY, SVGAGI (reference sequence). CDR3 sequence (DNA): TGTGCCAGCAGTGTACAGGGGGCAGGATCACCCCTCCACTTT. Translation: CASSVQGAGSPLHF.

The gene calls are TRBV6-4 and TRBJ1-5; D is possibly TRBD1 (5 bases). Trimming removed 5 bases at V and 6 bases at J, with 11 bases between. Germline CDR1 and CDR2: MRHNA and SNTAGT. This CDR3 has 13 amino acids. The CDR3 bases are TGTGCCAGCAGTCCGGACATGGGTCAGCCCCAGCATTTT. Translated, it gives CASSPDMGQPQHF.

The V gene is TRBV4-3, the J gene TRBJ1-2; 10 nucleotides agree with TRBD1. V was clipped by 4 bases and J by 2 bases; unmatched bases: 7. Germline V CDR1 and CDR2: LGHNA, YSLEER. The CDR3 sequence is 16 residues long. The CDR3 sequence is CASSPVPGQGNYGYTF. The DNA for the CDR3 is TGCGCCAGCAGCCCAGTTCCGGGACAGGGGAACTATGGCTACACCTTC.

The rearrangement links TRBV28 to TRBJ1-2; possible D gene TRBD1, 6 bases. V shed 4 bases and J shed 8 bases, with 11 bases lying between them. Germline V lookup: CDR1 MDHEN, CDR2 SYDVKM. This CDR3 is 12 amino acids long. CDR3 region: CASSSQGRGYTF. As DNA, the CDR3 is TGTGCCAGCAGTTCACAGGGTCGGGGCTACACCTTC.

The rearrangement links TRBV6-5 to TRBJ1-2; D ambiguous. The germline CDR1 and CDR2 sequences are MNHEY and SVGAGI. V was cut by 6 bases and J by 0 bases, with 14 bases left in between. The CDR3 is 15 amino acids. CDR3 region: CASRNQRLANYGYTF. Written as DNA, the CDR3 is TGTGCCAGCAGAAATCAGCGGCTAGCTAACTATGGCTACACCTTC.